Each of the 12 T cell receptor beta chains below was sequenced from the same sample in a study of T-cell reconstitution after alpha-beta-depleted transplantation in children. Molecular barcoding with unique molecular identifiers was used for the TCRbeta library. TCRdb passed the PCR reads through MiXCR, listing each CDR3 protein once. This sample yields 400,000 to 500,000 distinct CDR3 sequences, of which around 9.9% are seen a single time; roughly 5.5% belongs to the top ten. This specimen was PBMCs from the stem cell graft donor, taken from the stem cell graft. The receptors were gathered from a human donor who donated a stem cell graft to a child with acute myeloid leukemia.

This clonotype has more than one count but fewer than ten. The rearrangement uses TRBV5-1 and TRBJ2-6, with D possibly being TRBD2 (7 bases). V dropped 0 bases and J dropped 0 bases, with 16 bases sitting between them. Germline-derived CDR1 and CDR2 are SGHRS and YFSETQ. The CDR3 runs 19 residues. CDR3 in amino acids: CASSLGEGGGISGANVLTF. The DNA for the CDR3 is TGCGCCAGCAGCTTGGGTGAGGGCGGGGGCATCTCTGGGGCCAACGTCCTGACTTTC. Combining the CDR3 with reference TRBV5-1 and TRBJ2-6 gives the whole variable domain KAGVTQTPRYLIKTRGQQVTLSCSPISGHRSVSWYQQTPGQGLQFLFEYFSETQRNKGNFPGRFSGRQFSNSRSEMNVSTLELGDSALYLCASSLGEGGGISGANVLTFGAGSRLTVL.

The J gene is TRBJ2-1, the V gene TRBV12-3 or TRBV12-4, with 15 nucleotides matching TRBD2. After removal of 0 bases from V and 5 bases from J, the junction contained 8 bases not matched to a gene. CDR3 size: 19 residues. CDR3 nucleotides: TGTGCCAGCAGTTTAGCGGCTGGACTAGCGGGAGGGTCCCACAATGAGCAGTTCTTC. Amino acids: CASSLAAGLAGGSHNEQFF.

V usage is TRBV14 and J usage is TRBJ2-7; 11 nucleotides agree with TRBD2. The trim removed 4 bases at V and 3 bases at J, leaving 8 bases unmatched. The CDR3 contains 16 residues. Per the germline V gene, CDR1 is SGHDN and CDR2 is FVKESK. The CDR3, as DNA: TGTGCCAGCAGCCGCCTTACTAGCGGGGGAAACTACGAGCAGTACTTC. This translates into CASSRLTSGGNYEQYF.

In its sample, this clonotype was seen a few times. The J gene is TRBJ2-3, the V gene TRBV20-1, with 9 bases aligning to TRBD2. Germline V gives CDR1 DFQATT, CDR2 SNEGSKA (reference sequence). Trimming cost V 3 bases and J 1 base; bases outside gene matches: 2. The CDR3 has 14 residues. The CDR3 protein is CSARVAGGTDTQYF. The CDR3 DNA follows: TGCAGTGCTAGGGTAGCGGGAGGCACAGATACGCAGTATTTT.

This clonotype was recorded many times. The gene calls are TRBV20-1 and TRBJ1-4; perhaps TRBD1 as D (6 bases). V was clipped by 4 bases and J by 0 bases, with 12 bases between them. Germline V gene sequence: CDR1 DFQATT, CDR2 SNEGSKA (reference sequence). This CDR3 region has 15 residues. The CDR3 reads CSATLDSATNEKLFF. CDR3 sequence (DNA): TGCAGTGCTACCTTGGACAGTGCAACTAATGAAAAACTGTTTTTT.

In its sample, this clonotype was seen a few times. The J gene is TRBJ2-3, the V gene TRBV7-2; 10 bases fit TRBD2. Unmatched junction bases numbered 4, after V lost 5 bases and J lost 5 bases. Germline V gene data show CDR1 as SGHTA and CDR2 as FQGNSA. The CDR3 consists of 14 residues. The CDR3 DNA reads as TGTGCCAGCAGCCCCACTAGCGGGATAGATACGCAGTATTTT. Translation: CASSPTSGIDTQYF. Based on the CDR3 plus reference TRBV7-2 and TRBJ2-3, the full variable domain is GAGVSQSPSNKVTEKGKDVELRCDPISGHTALYWYRQSLGQGLEFLIYFQGNSAPDKSGLPSDRFSAERTGGSVSTLTIQRTQQEDSAVYLCASSPTSGIDTQYFGPGTRLTVL.

V gene TRBV25-1 combines with J gene TRBJ2-1, with a possible D match to TRBD2 (6 bases). The CDR3 runs to 14 residues. V was shortened by 4 bases and J by 4 bases, with 11 bases between the two germline ends. Germline values: CDR1 MGHDK, CDR2 SYGVNS. In nucleotides, the CDR3 is TGTGCCAGCAGTGGGGGCGGGGAGTACAATGAGCAGTTCTTC. This encodes CASSGGGEYNEQFF.

V gene TRBV11-2 combines with J gene TRBJ2-1; a weak D match, TRBD1 (5 bases). Germline CDR1 reads SGHAT; CDR2 reads FQNNGV. The V end was cut by 7 bases, the J end by 4 bases, with 17 bases between. The CDR3 is 15 amino acids. The CDR3: CASNQGWFGYNEQFF. The CDR3 region has the DNA TGTGCCAGCAACCAGGGATGGTTCGGTTACAATGAGCAGTTCTTC.

This chain uses TRBV5-1 with TRBJ2-5, with D perhaps given as TRBD1 or TRBD2 (5 bases each). Trimming pared 3 bases from V and 7 bases from J, leaving 13 bases between. The CDR3 is made up of 13 amino acids. Germline assignment: CDR1 SGHRS and CDR2 YFSETQ. Here the CDR3 reads CASSWDGVGTQYF. CDR3 DNA: TGCGCCAGCAGCTGGGACGGCGTTGGGACCCAGTACTTC. The variable domain in full, completed from reference TRBV5-1 and TRBJ2-5, reads KAGVTQTPRYLIKTRGQQVTLSCSPISGHRSVSWYQQTPGQGLQFLFEYFSETQRNKGNFPGRFSGRQFSNSRSEMNVSTLELGDSALYLCASSWDGVGTQYFGPGTRLLVL.

This clonotype was picked up a small number of times. The chain combines TRBV4-3 with TRBJ2-5; the match to TRBD1 covers 8 bases. Trimming removed 4 bases from V and 4 bases from J; junction bases left unmatched: 20. The CDR3 totals 19 residues. Germline CDR1 and CDR2: LGHNA and YSLEER. The CDR3 here is CASSPQIGTGPTLSETQYF. CDR3 DNA sequence: TGCGCCAGCAGCCCCCAAATCGGGACAGGTCCCACCTTATCAGAGACCCAGTACTTC.

The chain combines TRBV14 with TRBJ2-3; 7 bases match TRBD2. The CDR3 loop spans 14 amino acids. CDR1 and CDR2 from the germline V gene are SGHDN and FVKESK. After removal of 2 bases from V and 6 bases from J, the junction contained 5 bases not matched to a gene. In DNA form, the CDR3 reads TGTGCCAGCAGCCAATGGGGGGGTGCCGATACGCAGTATTTT. Amino acid sequence: CASSQWGGADTQYF.

The CDR3 DNA is TGTGCCACCAGCAGTAACTACGACAGCACAAATGAGCAGTTCTTC. Amino acids: CATSSNYDSTNEQFF. The chain uses TRBV15 and TRBJ2-1, with D possibly TRBD1 on 5 matching bases. This CDR3 is built from 15 residues. CDR1 and CDR2 from the germline V gene are LNHNV and YYDKDF (reference sequence). Trimming removed 3 bases at V and 7 bases at J, with 16 bases between.